This TCR beta chain comes out of a study of early T cells in non-severe SARS-CoV-2 infection. The wider study: Alpha and beta chains were unpaired, from unsorted whole-blood bulk RNA.

This clonotype was observed a handful of times. Unique molecular identifiers were attached to individual cDNA molecules. Each CDR3 protein gets one entry after TCRdb re-called the 5' RACE reads with MiXCR. Of 56,000 or so distinct CDR3 sequences in the sample, about 10% were seen once. Germline-derived CDR1 and CDR2 are MNHNY and SVGAGI (reference sequence). Trimming removed 7 bases from V and 6 bases from J, with 33 bases in between. The CDR3 consists of 19 residues. Sequenced input: whole blood. The V call is TRBV6-6, the J call TRBJ1-1; D is uncertain. The sequence was collected from an adult who was a healthcare worker with PCR-confirmed SARS-CoV-2 infection or an uninfected control (not recorded which). CDR3 nucleotides: TGTGCCAGCATCAACACACCCCTCCCCACCGGGTCAGCGAGGGCTGAAGCTTTCTTT. As protein: CASINTPLPTGSARAEAFF.